The clone carrying this T cell receptor beta chain was observed a single time. This entry comes from a study of blood T cell repertoires in COVID-19. Study background: T cells, B-cell-depleted T cells, or PBMCs provided the cDNA or gDNA that served as material.

The CDR3 loop spans 15 amino acids. With V trimmed by 2 bases and J by 3 bases, 4 bases remained unmatched. CDR1 SNHLY and CDR2 FYNNEI come from the germline V gene. Clones were sequenced by immunoSEQ multiplex PCR, and TCRdb holds only the in-frame ones, with some missing. The sample carries 210,000 or so clones, over 70% recorded once. Living in roughly 25 US areas, the participants were between 18 and 89 years of age. Participants classified as exposed had met a COVID-19 case within 2 weeks before study entry. The receptor was isolated from a woman younger than 45 who had been exposed to COVID-19. Sequencing was done on a sample of PBMCs or T cells enriched from blood (not recorded which). J is TRBJ1-5 and V is TRBV2, with 7 positions matching TRBD1. The CDR3 DNA follows: TGTGCCAGCAGTGAAAGGGACAGTGACAATCAGCCCCAGCATTTT. It translates to CASSERDSDNQPQHF.